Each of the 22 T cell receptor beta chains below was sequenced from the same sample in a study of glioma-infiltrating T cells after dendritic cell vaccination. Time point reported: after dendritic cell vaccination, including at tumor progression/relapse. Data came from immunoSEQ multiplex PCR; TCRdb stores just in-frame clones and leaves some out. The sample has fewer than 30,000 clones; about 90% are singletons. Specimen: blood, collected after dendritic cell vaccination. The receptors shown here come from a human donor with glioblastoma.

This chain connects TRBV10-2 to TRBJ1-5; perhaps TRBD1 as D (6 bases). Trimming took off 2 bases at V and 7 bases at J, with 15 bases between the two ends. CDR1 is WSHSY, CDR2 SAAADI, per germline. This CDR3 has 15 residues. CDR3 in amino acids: CASSEEGYRVQPQHF. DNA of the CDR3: TGCGCCAGCAGTGAGGAGGGCTACAGGGTCCAGCCCCAGCATTTT.

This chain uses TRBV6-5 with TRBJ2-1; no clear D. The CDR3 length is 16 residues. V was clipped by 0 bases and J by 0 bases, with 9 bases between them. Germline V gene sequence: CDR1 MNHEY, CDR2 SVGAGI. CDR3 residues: CASSYSLLSSYNEQFF. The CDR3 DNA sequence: TGTGCCAGCAGTTACTCTTTACTGAGCTCCTACAATGAGCAGTTCTTC.

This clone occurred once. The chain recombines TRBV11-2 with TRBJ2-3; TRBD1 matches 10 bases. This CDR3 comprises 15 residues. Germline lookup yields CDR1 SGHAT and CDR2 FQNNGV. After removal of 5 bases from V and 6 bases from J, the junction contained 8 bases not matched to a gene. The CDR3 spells CASSTRQGARDTQYF. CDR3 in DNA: TGTGCCAGCAGCACCCGACAGGGGGCGAGGGATACGCAGTATTTT.

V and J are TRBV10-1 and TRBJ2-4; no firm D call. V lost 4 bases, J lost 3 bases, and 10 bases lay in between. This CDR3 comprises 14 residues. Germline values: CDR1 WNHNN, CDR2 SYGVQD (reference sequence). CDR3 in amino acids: CASSAGDLKNIQYF. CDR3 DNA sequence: TGCGCCAGCAGTGCTGGAGACCTCAAAAACATTCAGTACTTC.

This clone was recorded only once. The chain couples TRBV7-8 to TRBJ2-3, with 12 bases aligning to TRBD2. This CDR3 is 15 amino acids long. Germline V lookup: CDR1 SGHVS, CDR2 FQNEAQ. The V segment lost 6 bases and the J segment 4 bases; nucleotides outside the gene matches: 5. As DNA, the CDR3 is TGTGCCAGCAGTAGACTAGCGGGGGCACCAGATACGCAGTATTTT. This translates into CASSRLAGAPDTQYF.

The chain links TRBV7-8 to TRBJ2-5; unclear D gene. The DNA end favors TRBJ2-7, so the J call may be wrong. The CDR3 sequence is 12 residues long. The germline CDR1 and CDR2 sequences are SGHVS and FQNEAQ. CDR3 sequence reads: CASSGPVYEQYF. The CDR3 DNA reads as TGTGCCAGCAGCGGGCCGGTCTACGAGCAGTACTTC.

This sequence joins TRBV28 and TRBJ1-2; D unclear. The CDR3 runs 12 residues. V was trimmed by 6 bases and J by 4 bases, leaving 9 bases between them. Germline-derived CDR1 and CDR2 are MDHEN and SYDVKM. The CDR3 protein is CASSQPGYGYTF. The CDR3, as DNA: TGTGCCAGCAGCCAGCCGGGCTATGGCTACACCTTC.

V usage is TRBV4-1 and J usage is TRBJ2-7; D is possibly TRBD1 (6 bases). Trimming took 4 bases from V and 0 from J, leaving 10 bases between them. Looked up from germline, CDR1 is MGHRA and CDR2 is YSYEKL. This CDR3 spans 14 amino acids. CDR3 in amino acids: CASSLRDTSYEQYF. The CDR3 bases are TGCGCCAGCAGCCTCCGGGACACCTCCTACGAGCAGTACTTC.

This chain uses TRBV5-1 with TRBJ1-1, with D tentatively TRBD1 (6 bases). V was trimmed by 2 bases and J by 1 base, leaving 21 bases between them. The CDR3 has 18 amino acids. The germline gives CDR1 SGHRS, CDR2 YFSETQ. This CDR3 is CASSFLPPLLGANTEAFF. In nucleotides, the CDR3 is TGCGCCAGCAGCTTCCTTCCGCCACTCTTGGGGGCGAACACTGAAGCTTTCTTT. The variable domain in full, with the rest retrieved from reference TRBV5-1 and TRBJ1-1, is KAGVTQTPRYLIKTRGQQVTLSCSPISGHRSVSWYQQTPGQGLQFLFEYFSETQRNKGNFPGRFSGRQFSNSRSEMNVSTLELGDSALYLCASSFLPPLLGANTEAFFGQGTRLTVV.

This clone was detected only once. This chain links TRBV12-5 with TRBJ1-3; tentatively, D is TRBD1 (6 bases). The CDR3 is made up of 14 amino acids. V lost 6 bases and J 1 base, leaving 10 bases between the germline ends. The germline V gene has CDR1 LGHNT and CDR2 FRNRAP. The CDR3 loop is CASGPDRSGNTIYF. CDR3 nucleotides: TGTGCTAGTGGACCCGACAGGTCTGGAAACACCATATATTTT.

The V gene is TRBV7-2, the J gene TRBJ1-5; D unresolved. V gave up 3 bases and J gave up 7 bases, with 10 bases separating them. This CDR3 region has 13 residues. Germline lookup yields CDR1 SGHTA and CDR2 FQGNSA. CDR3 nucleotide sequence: TGTGCCAGCAGCTTCTCTCAGGAACAGCCCCAGCATTTT. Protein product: CASSFSQEQPQHF.

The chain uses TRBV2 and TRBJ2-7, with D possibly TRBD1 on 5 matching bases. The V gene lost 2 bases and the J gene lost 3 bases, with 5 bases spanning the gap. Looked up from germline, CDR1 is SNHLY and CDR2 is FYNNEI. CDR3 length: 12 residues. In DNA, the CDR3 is TGTGCCAGCAGTGAACAGGGCTACGAGCAGTACTTC. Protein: CASSEQGYEQYF.

CDR3 loop: CASSRGGGNEKLFF. The CDR3 DNA reads as TGCGCCAGCAGCCGAGGGGGGGGTAATGAAAAACTGTTTTTT. This chain uses TRBV5-1 with TRBJ1-4, with D perhaps TRBD1 (6 bases). The CDR3 sequence is 14 residues long. Germline V gene data show CDR1 as SGHRS and CDR2 as YFSETQ. Trimming stripped 4 bases from V and 4 bases from J, with 11 bases between.

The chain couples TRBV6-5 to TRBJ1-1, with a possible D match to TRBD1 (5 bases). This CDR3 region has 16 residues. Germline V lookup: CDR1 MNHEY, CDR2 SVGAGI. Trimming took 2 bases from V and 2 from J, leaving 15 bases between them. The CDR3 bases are TGTGCCAGCAGTTACGGGCAGGGCGTATTTAACACTGAAGCTTTCTTT. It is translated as CASSYGQGVFNTEAFF.

The CDR3 bases are TGCGCCAGCAGTAAAGCGGATGCAACTAATGAAAAACTGTTTTTT. It translates to CASSKADATNEKLFF. The chain recombines TRBV5-1 with TRBJ1-4, with no clear D. Germline V gives CDR1 SGHRS, CDR2 YFSETQ. Trimming took off 5 bases at V and 0 bases at J, with 11 bases between the two ends. This CDR3 is built from 15 residues.

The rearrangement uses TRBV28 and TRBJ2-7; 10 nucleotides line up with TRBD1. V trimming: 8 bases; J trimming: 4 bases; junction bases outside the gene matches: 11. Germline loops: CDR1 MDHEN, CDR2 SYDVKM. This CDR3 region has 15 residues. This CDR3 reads CASLHTGTGEYEQYF. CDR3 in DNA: TGTGCCAGCCTTCACACAGGGACAGGGGAATACGAGCAGTACTTC.

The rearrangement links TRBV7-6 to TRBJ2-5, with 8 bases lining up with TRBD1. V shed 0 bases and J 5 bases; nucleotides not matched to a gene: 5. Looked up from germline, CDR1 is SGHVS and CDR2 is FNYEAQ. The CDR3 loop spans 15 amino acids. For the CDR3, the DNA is TGTGCCAGCAGCTTAGCCCCAGGGGGCTACGAGACCCAGTACTTC. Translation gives CASSLAPGGYETQYF.

The CDR3 is CAISDRGGTNQPQHF. In DNA form, the CDR3 reads TGTGCCATCAGTGATAGAGGGGGCACCAATCAGCCCCAGCATTTT. This rearrangement joins TRBV10-3 to TRBJ1-5; TRBD1 matches 7 bases. Trimming at V came to 3 bases and at J to 3 bases, leaving 5 bases not matched to a gene. Germline V gives CDR1 ENHRY, CDR2 SYGVKD. This CDR3 has 15 residues.

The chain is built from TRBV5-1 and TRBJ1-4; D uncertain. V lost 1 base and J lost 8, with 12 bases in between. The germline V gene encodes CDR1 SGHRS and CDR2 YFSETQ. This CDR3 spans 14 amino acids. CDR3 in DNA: TGCGCCAGCAGCTTGACGGGATTCGGAGAAAAACTGTTTTTT. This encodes CASSLTGFGEKLFF. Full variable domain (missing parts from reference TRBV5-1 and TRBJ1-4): KAGVTQTPRYLIKTRGQQVTLSCSPISGHRSVSWYQQTPGQGLQFLFEYFSETQRNKGNFPGRFSGRQFSNSRSEMNVSTLELGDSALYLCASSLTGFGEKLFFGSGTQLSVL.

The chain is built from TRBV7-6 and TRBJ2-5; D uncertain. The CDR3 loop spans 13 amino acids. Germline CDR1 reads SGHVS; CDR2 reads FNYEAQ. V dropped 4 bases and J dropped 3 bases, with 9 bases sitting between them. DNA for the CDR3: TGTGCCAGCAGCTCCTCTTTAGAAGAGACCCAGTACTTC. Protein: CASSSSLEETQYF.

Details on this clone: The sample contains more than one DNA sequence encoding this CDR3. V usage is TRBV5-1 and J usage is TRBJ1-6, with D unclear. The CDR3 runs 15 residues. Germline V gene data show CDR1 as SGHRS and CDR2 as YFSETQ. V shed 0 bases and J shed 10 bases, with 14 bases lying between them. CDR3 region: CASSLATPSHSPLHF. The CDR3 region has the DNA TGCGCCAGCAGCTTGGCGACACCTTCCCACTCACCCCTCCACTTT.

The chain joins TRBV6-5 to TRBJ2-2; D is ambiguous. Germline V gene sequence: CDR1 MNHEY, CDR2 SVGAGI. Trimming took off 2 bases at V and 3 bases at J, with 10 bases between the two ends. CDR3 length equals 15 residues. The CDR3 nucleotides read TGTGCCAGCAGTTACGCCATGGCCGACACCGGGGAGCTGTTTTTT. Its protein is CASSYAMADTGELFF.